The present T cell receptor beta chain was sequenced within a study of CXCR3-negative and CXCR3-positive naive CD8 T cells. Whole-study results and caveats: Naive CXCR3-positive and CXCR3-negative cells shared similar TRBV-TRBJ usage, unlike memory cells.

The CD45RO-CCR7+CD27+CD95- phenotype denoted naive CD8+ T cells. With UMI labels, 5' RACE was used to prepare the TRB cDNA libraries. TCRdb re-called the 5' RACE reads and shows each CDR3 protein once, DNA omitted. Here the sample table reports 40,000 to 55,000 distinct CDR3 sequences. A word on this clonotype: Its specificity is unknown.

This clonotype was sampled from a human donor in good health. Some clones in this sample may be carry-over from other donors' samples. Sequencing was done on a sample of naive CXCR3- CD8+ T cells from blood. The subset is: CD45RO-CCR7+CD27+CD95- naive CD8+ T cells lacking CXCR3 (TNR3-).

This CDR3 reads CSVDQGPVNTEAFF. The chain couples TRBV29-1 to TRBJ1-1; TCRdb outputs TRBD1, but without DNA this stays unchecked. In germline, CDR1 is SQVTM, CDR2 ANQGSEA. The CDR3 is 14 residues long. Full variable domain (remainder filled in from reference TRBV29-1 and TRBJ1-1): SAVISQKPSRDICQRGTSLTIQCQVDSQVTMMFWYRQQPGQSLTLIATANQGSEATYESGFVIDKFPISRPNLTFSTLTVSNMSPEDSSIYLCSVDQGPVNTEAFFGQGTRLTVV.